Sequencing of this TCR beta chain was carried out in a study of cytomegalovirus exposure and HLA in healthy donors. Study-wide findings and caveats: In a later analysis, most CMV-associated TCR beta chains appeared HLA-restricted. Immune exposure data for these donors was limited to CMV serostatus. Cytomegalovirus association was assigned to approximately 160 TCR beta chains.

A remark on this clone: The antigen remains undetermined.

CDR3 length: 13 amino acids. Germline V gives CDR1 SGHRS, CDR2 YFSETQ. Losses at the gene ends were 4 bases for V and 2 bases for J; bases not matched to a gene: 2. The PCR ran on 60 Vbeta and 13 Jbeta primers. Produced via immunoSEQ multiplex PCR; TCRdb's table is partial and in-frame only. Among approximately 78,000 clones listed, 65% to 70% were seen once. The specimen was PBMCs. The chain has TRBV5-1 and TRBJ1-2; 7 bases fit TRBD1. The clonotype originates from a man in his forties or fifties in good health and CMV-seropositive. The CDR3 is CASSQGQNYGYTF. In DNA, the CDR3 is TGCGCCAGCAGCCAGGGACAGAACTATGGCTACACCTTC.